The T cell receptor (beta chain) described here comes from a study of T cells in Graves' hyperthyroidism and ophthalmopathy. This clonotype was seen just once. Antigen unknown. The study, taken as a whole, reports: A model using 13 V-J features told ophthalmopathy apart from stable hyperthyroidism.

The investigators amplified TCR beta CDR3 regions from RNA transcripts. First-round RT-PCR with HTBI primers amplified the TCR CDR3 region. TCRdb independently ran MiXCR on the multiplex PCR reads; one entry per CDR3 protein. The data contain under 300,000 distinct CDR3 sequences, less than 30% of them seen just once; the ten biggest clones take up about a quarter. Patients between 18 and 65 years old had hyperthyroidism, newly diagnosed and lasting under 2 months. The diagnostic basis comprised clinical symptoms, serum thyroxine and TRAb, thyroid ultrasound and orbital computed tomography. Preceding any ophthalmopathy symptoms, the blood sample dates from first hyperthyroidism diagnosis. The source is a man aged 35 to 55 with Graves' hyperthyroidism that later progressed to Graves' ophthalmopathy. Sequences were obtained from blood.

The CDR3 region has the DNA TGTGCCATCAGAGACCTGACAGGGACTGAAGCTTTCTTT. It specifies CAIRDLTGTEAFF. The rearrangement links TRBV6-1 to TRBJ1-1; TRBD1 agrees at 7 bases. The CDR3 is 13 residues long. In germline, CDR1 is MNHNS, CDR2 SASEGT. V dropped 10 bases and J dropped 5; count of bases not matched to a gene: 10.